Below, 9 T cell receptor beta chains from the same sample are listed, as sequenced in a study of cytomegalovirus exposure and HLA in healthy donors (dated by TCRdb to about 2017). Receptor libraries were prepared by the immunoSEQ multiplex PCR assay. Not all clones reach the TCRdb copy of this immuneACCESS table, which keeps in-frame sequences only. Checked studies attribute under half of the gap to unresolved V genes and leave the rest unexplained. The table for this sample lists 150,000 to 180,000 clones; 75% to 90% of them were counted only once. The ten largest clones add up to about a fifth of the sample. Sequencing was performed on PBMCs. The receptor source for this set is a man younger than 30 in good health and CMV-seropositive.

About this clone itself: Other DNA sequences in this sample translate to the same CDR3. The gene calls are TRBV27 and TRBJ2-7; 15 bases are shared with TRBD2. The CDR3 has 15 amino acids. The V segment lost 5 bases and the J segment 5 bases; nucleotides outside the gene matches: 4. Looked up from germline, CDR1 is MNHEY and CDR2 is SMNVEV (reference sequence). In DNA, the CDR3 is TGTGCCAGCAGTCCCGGGACTAGCGGGAGGAACGAGCAGTACTTC. It yields the protein CASSPGTSGRNEQYF.

This CDR3 is CASSLFRGGDTEAFF. Here the CDR3 DNA reads TGTGCCAGCAGCTTATTCCGGGGAGGGGACACTGAAGCTTTCTTT. The V and J genes are TRBV7-2 and TRBJ1-1, with D possibly being TRBD1 (5 bases). The germline V gene has CDR1 SGHTA and CDR2 FQGNSA. With 2 bases removed from V and 3 bases from J, the gap between germline ends came to 13 bases. The CDR3 has 15 amino acids.

This chain connects TRBV4-3 to TRBJ1-3; no clear D. The V gene lost 0 bases and the J gene lost 5 bases, with 17 bases spanning the gap. This CDR3 has 17 residues. Per germline, CDR1 LGHNA and CDR2 YSLEER. The CDR3 loop is CASSQDGWQDFRNTIYF. The CDR3 DNA follows: TGCGCCAGCAGCCAAGATGGTTGGCAGGACTTCCGAAACACCATATATTTT.

This rearrangement joins TRBV7-3 to TRBJ2-1, with 11 positions matching TRBD2. CDR3 length equals 15 residues. In germline, CDR1 is SGHTA, CDR2 FQGTGA. V gave up 6 bases and J gave up 6 bases; unmatched junction bases: 7. Here the CDR3 reads CASRPTSGASNEQFF. CDR3 sequence (DNA): TGTGCCAGCAGACCGACTAGCGGGGCGAGCAATGAGCAGTTCTTC.

This clone showed up just once. The V call is TRBV5-1, the J call TRBJ1-4; 10 positions match TRBD1. The CDR3 has 14 residues. Germline V gives CDR1 SGHRS, CDR2 YFSETQ. Trimming at V came to 3 bases and at J to 8 bases, leaving 4 bases not matched to a gene. The CDR3 DNA follows: TGCGCCAGCAGCTCTCAGGGACAGGGGGAAAAACTGTTTTTT. It yields the protein CASSSQGQGEKLFF.

This chain joins TRBV4-3 and TRBJ1-1; D possibly corresponds to TRBD1 (5 bases). The CDR3 loop spans 15 amino acids. V gave up 0 bases and J gave up 4 bases, with 12 bases separating them. Germline CDR1 LGHNA, CDR2 YSLEER. The CDR3 loop reads CASSQDTGPGTEAFF. Here the CDR3 DNA reads TGCGCCAGCAGCCAAGATACAGGCCCGGGCACTGAAGCTTTCTTT.

The rearrangement uses TRBV5-4 and TRBJ2-7; tentatively, D is TRBD2 (5 bases). Trimming removed 0 bases from V and 0 bases from J, with 16 bases in between. The CDR3 contains 17 residues. CDR1 is SGHNT, CDR2 YYREEE, per germline (reference sequence). The CDR3 DNA is TGTGCCAGCAGCTTGGCCCTCCGCGGTGGGAGCTCCTACGAGCAGTACTTC. It translates to CASSLALRGGSSYEQYF.

The chain recombines TRBV5-4 with TRBJ1-4; D gene unclear. The V gene's germline CDR1 is SGHNT and CDR2 YYREEE (reference sequence). The V and J ends lost 4 bases and 5 bases respectively, with 21 bases between them. This CDR3 is 17 amino acids long. Here the CDR3 DNA reads TGTGCCAGCAGCCTGGCGCGTGGTTCGGGAGAGAATGAAAAACTGTTTTTT. Amino acids: CASSLARGSGENEKLFF.

The genes are TRBV7-8 and TRBJ2-5; TRBD2 is a possible D gene (6 bases). Germline V gene sequence: CDR1 SGHVS, CDR2 FQNEAQ. This CDR3 is 14 amino acids long. The V gene lost 5 bases and the J gene lost 2 bases, with 12 bases spanning the gap. The CDR3 DNA is TGTGCCAGCAGCCGGAGGGGTTTGCAAGAGACCCAGTACTTC. Its protein product is CASSRRGLQETQYF. Using reference TRBV7-8 and TRBJ2-5 for the parts outside the CDR3, the full variable domain is GAGVSQSPRYKVAKRGQDVALRCDPISGHVSLFWYQQALGQGPEFLTYFQNEAQLDKSGLPSDRFFAERPEGSVSTLKIQRTQQEDSAVYLCASSRRGLQETQYFGPGTRLLVL.